This TCR beta chain was profiled in a study of regulatory T cells in long-lasting Graves disease. As to time point: persistent/refractory GD, antithyroid drugs over 5 years with positive TRAb. RNA isolated from PBMCs was used to make the TCR library. Each of the patients was recruited from an endocrinology department situated in Xi'an, China. Approximately 10 milliliters of peripheral blood went into EDTA tubes. Findings and limits, study-wide: Sharing of public clonotypes was greater in persistent patients (around 2,500) than in new patients (almost 1,000).

Relying on iRepertoire HTBI primers and Arm-PCR of CDR3 regions, the team built TCR beta libraries. Each CDR3 protein is one row after TCRdb ran MiXCR on the multiplex PCR reads. Among hundreds of thousands of distinct CDR3 sequences, around 30% were seen once, and the ten largest hold around 42%. Germline CDR1 is SGDLS and CDR2 is YYNGEE. J lost 4 bases, V lost 0 bases, and 8 bases had no gene match. The CDR3 loop spans 17 amino acids. As to this clonotype: What it recognizes is unknown.

J is TRBJ2-1 and V is TRBV9; 9 nucleotides agree with TRBD2. Sample: peripheral blood mononuclear cells (PBMCs), taken when the disease was refractory, from a patient treated with antithyroid drugs. The clonotype was recovered from a female donor with Graves disease. The CDR3 nucleotides are TGTGCCAGCAGCGTAGAGGTAGCGGGAGCAAGTTACAATGAGCAGTTCTTC. Its translation: CASSVEVAGASYNEQFF.